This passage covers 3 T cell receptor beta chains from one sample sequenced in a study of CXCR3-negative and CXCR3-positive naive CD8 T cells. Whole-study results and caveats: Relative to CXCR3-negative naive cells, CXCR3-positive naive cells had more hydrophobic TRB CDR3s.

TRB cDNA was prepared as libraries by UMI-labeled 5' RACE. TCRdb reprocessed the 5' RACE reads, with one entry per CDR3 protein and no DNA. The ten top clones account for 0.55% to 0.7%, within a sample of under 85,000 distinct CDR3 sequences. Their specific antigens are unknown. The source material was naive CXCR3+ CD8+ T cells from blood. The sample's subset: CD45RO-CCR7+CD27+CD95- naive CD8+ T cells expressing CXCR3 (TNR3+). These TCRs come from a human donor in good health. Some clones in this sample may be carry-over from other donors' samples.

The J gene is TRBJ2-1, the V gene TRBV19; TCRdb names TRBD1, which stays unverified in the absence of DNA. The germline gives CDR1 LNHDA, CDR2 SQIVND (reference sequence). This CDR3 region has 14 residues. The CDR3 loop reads CASKGRGTYNEQFF.

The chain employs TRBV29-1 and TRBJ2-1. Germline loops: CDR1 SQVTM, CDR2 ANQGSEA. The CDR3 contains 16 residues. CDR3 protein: CSVEDTMTLLDNEQFF.

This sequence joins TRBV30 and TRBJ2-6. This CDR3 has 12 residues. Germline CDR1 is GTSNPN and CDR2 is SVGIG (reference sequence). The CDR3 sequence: CARVSGANVLTF.